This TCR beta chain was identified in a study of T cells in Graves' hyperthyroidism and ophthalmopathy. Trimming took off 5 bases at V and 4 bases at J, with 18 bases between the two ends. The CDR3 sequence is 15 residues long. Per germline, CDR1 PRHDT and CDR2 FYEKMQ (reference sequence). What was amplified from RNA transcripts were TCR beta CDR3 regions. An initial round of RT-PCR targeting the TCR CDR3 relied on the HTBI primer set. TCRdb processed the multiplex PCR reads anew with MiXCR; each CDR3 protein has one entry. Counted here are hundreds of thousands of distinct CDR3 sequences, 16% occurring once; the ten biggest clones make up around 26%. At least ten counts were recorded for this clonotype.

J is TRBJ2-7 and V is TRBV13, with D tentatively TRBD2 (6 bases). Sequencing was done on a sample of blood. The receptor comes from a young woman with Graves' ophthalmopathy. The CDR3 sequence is CASSAGRGSGYEQYF. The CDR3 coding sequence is TGTGCCAGCAGCGCCGGGAGAGGGAGCGGGTACGAGCAGTACTTC. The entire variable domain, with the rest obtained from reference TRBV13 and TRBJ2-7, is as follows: AAGVIQSPRHLIKEKRETATLKCYPIPRHDTVYWYQQGPGQDPQFLISFYEKMQSDKGSIPDRFSAQQFSDYHSELNMSSLELGDSALYFCASSAGRGSGYEQYFGPGTRLTVT.